What follows describes a single T cell receptor beta chain. The antigen is not known. This CDR3 region has 11 residues. V lost 8 bases and J 7 bases, leaving 10 bases between the germline ends. Germline CDR1 and CDR2: LGHDT and YNNKEL (reference sequence). This entry is derived from a study of early T cells in non-severe SARS-CoV-2 infection. Study summary: Chains were not paired, and sequencing was done on bulk RNA from unsorted whole blood. Whole-study findings and limits: VDJdb-based annotation leaned toward anti-spike CD8 responses and missed private and CD4 specificities.

Unique molecular identifier tags were affixed to discrete cDNA molecules. TCRdb called the 5' RACE reads again in MiXCR, with one record for every CDR3 protein. The repertoire consists of tens of thousands of distinct CDR3 sequences, with roughly 9.1% occurring once and the leading ten covering 7.6%. The receptor was derived from an adult who was a healthcare worker with PCR-confirmed SARS-CoV-2 infection or an uninfected control (not recorded which). Sequenced material: whole blood, taken at baseline. V usage is TRBV3-1 and J usage is TRBJ2-3; D call uncertain. The CDR3 DNA follows: TGTGCCAGCTTTGATGGGTATACGCAGTATTTT. It translates to CASFDGYTQYF.